The subject of this entry is one TCR beta chain. A second PCR, run for roughly 7 to 12 cycles, used a sample-barcoded 5' primer plus a J-beta primer mix. TCRdb used MiXCR to reprocess the 5' RACE reads, holding one entry per CDR3 protein. The sample contains 1.5 million or so distinct CDR3 sequences, approximately 43% of which appear only once. The sample comes from a study of blood T cells in healthy people across ages. V lost 2 bases to trimming and J lost 8 bases, with 10 bases between them. CDR3 length: 13 residues. Germline lookup yields CDR1 MNHEY and CDR2 SVGEGT. The sequence was obtained from a woman younger than 30 in good health. This rearrangement joins TRBV6-2 or TRBV6-3 to TRBJ2-1; D may correspond to TRBD1 or TRBD2 (6 bases each). The material sequenced was blood. CDR3 protein: CASSYNRGHEQFF. CDR3 in DNA: TGTGCCAGCAGTTACAACCGGGGGCATGAGCAGTTCTTC.